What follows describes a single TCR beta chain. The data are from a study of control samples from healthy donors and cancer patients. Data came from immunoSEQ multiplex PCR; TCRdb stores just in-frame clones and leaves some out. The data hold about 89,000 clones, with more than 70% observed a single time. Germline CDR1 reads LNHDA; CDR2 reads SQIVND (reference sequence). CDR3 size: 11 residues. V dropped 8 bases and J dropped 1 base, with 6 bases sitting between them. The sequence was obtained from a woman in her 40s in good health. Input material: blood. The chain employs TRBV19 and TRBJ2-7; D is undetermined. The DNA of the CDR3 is TGTGCCAGTCGGAATTCCTACGAGCAGTACTTC. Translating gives CASRNSYEQYF.